This T cell receptor beta chain was sequenced for a study of beta chain features in type 1 diabetes. General observations from the study: Any PCR bias toward short templates would affect both groups alike. Any HLA type influence on TCRB rearrangement was left unresolved here. Moderate yet significant TCRB CDR3 shortening was seen in Type 1 diabetes patients in all four CD4+ subsets.

The isolated RNA, all of it, was reverse transcribed, so expressed TCRB transcripts were what got sequenced. Assay: immunoSEQ multiplex PCR; the TCRdb copy retains only in-frame clones and omits some. The sample yields about 650,000 clones, around 12% seen once. This clone was counted only a few times. Its cognate antigen is unknown. Trimming stripped 0 bases from V and 5 bases from J, with 15 bases between. This CDR3 is 15 amino acids long. Germline CDR1 is SGDLS and CDR2 is YYNGEE. Via CD45RO/CCR7/CD25/CD127/CD95/CD27, cells of the CD4+ naive, central memory, regulatory and stem cell-like memory subsets were sorted.

The clonotype was recovered from a man aged 30 to 45 with type 1 diabetes. The specimen sequenced was naive CD4+ T cells from blood. The V gene is TRBV9, the J gene TRBJ2-7; the D call may be TRBD1 or TRBD2 (5 bases each). The DNA for the CDR3 is TGTGCCAGCAGCGTAGAGGCTAGCAGGGTCAACGAGCAGTACTTC. Translating gives CASSVEASRVNEQYF.